These 11 T cell receptor beta chains came from one sample sequenced in a study of human T cells and chemical hapten exposure. In TCRdb, the RACE reads were re-called with MiXCR into one record per CDR3 protein. The table includes around 120,000 distinct CDR3 sequences, approximately 15% detected once. The time point: pre-sensitization, week 0. Treatment defined: therapeutic diphenylcyclopropenone sensitization with weekly scalp DPC. Sequenced material: whole blood, taken in connection with sensitization to the hapten diphenylcyclopropenone (DPC). Receptor source: a woman aged 18-29 years with alopecia areata. Some clones in this sample may be carry-over from other donors' samples.

The sample holds one count of this clonotype. The conserved final phenylalanine or tryptophan is absent from the CDR3, which likely points to a read error. CDR3: CASSLDRGRVTEAFL. CDR3 nucleotides: TGTGCCAGCAGCCTGGACAGGGGGCGGGTCACTGAAGCTTTCCTT. V is TRBV7-2 and J is TRBJ1-1; 11 bases line up with TRBD1. CDR3 size: 15 residues. The trim removed 5 bases at V and 4 bases at J, leaving 6 bases unmatched. Per germline, CDR1 SGHTA and CDR2 FQGNSA.

The chain links TRBV4-3 to TRBJ1-5; no definite D call. V was cut by 0 bases and J by 7 bases, with 16 bases left in between. The CDR3 is 16 amino acids. The V gene's germline CDR1 is LGHNA and CDR2 YSLEER. CDR3 region: CASSQDYGYRAQPQHF. The CDR3 DNA is TGCGCCAGCAGCCAAGATTATGGGTACCGGGCGCAGCCCCAGCATTTT.

The table lists this clonotype with many counts. The chain joins TRBV20-1 to TRBJ1-1; TRBD1 is a possible D gene (6 bases). CDR1 is DFQATT and CDR2 is SNEGSKA in the germline V gene (reference sequence). The CDR3 runs to 17 residues. Trimming cost V 0 bases and J 2 bases, with 19 bases left between them. CDR3 residues: CSARDGGQPKVNTEAFF. The DNA for the CDR3 is TGCAGTGCTAGAGATGGCGGACAGCCTAAAGTCAACACTGAAGCTTTCTTT.

Notes on this clonotype: Just one base apart from a much larger clone, this may be a read error. J is TRBJ2-7 and V is TRBV12-3 or TRBV12-4, with TRBD1 identical over 10 bases. The CDR3 contains 13 residues. This CDR3 is CVSSRTGGYEQYF. DNA for the CDR3: TGTGTCAGCAGCCGGACAGGGGGCTACGAGCAGTACTTC.

The rearrangement joins TRBV5-5 to TRBJ2-7; D call uncertain. The CDR3 covers 14 residues. V was shortened by 0 bases and J by 2 bases, with 9 bases between the two germline ends. Germline loops: CDR1 SGHKS, CDR2 YYEKEE (reference sequence). The CDR3 DNA is TGTGCCAGCAGCTTGGAGGACCTCACCTACGAGCAGTACTTC. Protein product: CASSLEDLTYEQYF.

The genes are TRBV30 and TRBJ2-7, with 9 nucleotides matching TRBD1. Trimming took 0 bases from V and 5 from J; bases not matched to a gene: 14. Germline V gene sequence: CDR1 GTSNPN, CDR2 SVGIG (reference sequence). This CDR3 comprises 17 residues. The CDR3 spells CAWSVLIRGQGRDEQYF. The CDR3 nucleotides are TGTGCCTGGAGTGTACTCATAAGGGGACAGGGTAGAGACGAGCAGTACTTC.

In its sample, this clonotype was seen a few times. The V and J genes are TRBV28 and TRBJ1-6, with D hard to call. Between the trimmed V and J ends, which lost 6 bases and 12 bases, there was a span of 12 bases. CDR1 and CDR2 (germline): MDHEN, SYDVKM. This CDR3 is built from 12 residues. The CDR3 region is CASRALRRPLHF. CDR3 bases: TGTGCCAGCAGAGCTCTCAGAAGACCCCTCCACTTT.

This clonotype has more than one count but fewer than ten. J is TRBJ2-3 and V is TRBV12-3 or TRBV12-4; 10 nucleotides match TRBD1. V dropped 5 bases and J dropped 3; count of bases not matched to a gene: 5. This CDR3 is 15 amino acids long. The CDR3 DNA is TGTGCCAGCAGTCTCCGGACAGGGGGTACAGATACGCAGTATTTT. Amino acid sequence: CASSLRTGGTDTQYF.

The chain couples TRBV6-2 or TRBV6-3 to TRBJ1-1; the D is unclear. This CDR3 spans 13 amino acids. Germline-derived CDR1 and CDR2 are MNHEY and SVGEGT. Trimming took off 6 bases at V and 5 bases at J, with 13 bases between the two ends. The chain's CDR3 is CASSRLDRTEAFF. DNA of the CDR3: TGTGCCAGCAGCCGCCTGGACCGGACTGAAGCTTTCTTT.

Details on this clonotype: A much larger clone is a single base away; this may be a read error. The chain employs TRBV5-1 and TRBJ1-4; 7 nucleotides line up with TRBD1. Germline-derived CDR1 and CDR2 are SGHRS and YFSETQ. This CDR3 has 14 amino acids. The CDR3 reads CASRTGARDEKPFF. CDR3 DNA: TGCGCCAGCAGAACAGGGGCGAGGGACGAAAAACCGTTTTTT.

In this sample, this clonotype turned up many times. The chain uses TRBV12-3 or TRBV12-4 and TRBJ2-7; no clear D. This CDR3 spans 14 amino acids. V was pared by 4 bases and J by 0 bases, with 10 bases between. The CDR3 spells CASSSPPASYEQYF. The CDR3 bases are TGTGCCAGCAGTTCCCCGCCAGCCTCCTACGAGCAGTACTTC.